Each of the 17 T cell receptor beta chains below was sequenced from the same sample in a study of tumor-infiltrating lymphocytes in glioblastoma multiforme (TCRdb year 2017). The sequencer listed for this sample is Illumina HiSeq 2500. TCRB libraries were constructed from RNA through three rounds of nested multiplex PCR following a modified ARM-PCR protocol with multiple V-beta primers and a C-beta primer. Using fastp trimming at Q25 and MiXCR clonotype assembly, TCRdb reanalyzed the public sequencing data and kept in-frame beta chains. CDR3 protein duplicates are merged, each entry listing the most common genes and DNA. This sample is represented by about 32,000 distinct CDR3 sequences; about 64% of them were singletons. Around 34% of the sample rests with the top ten. Sequencing was carried out using brain tumor tissue. Receptors originate from a male donor with glioblastoma.

This clonotype is a singleton in its sample. The conserved closing phenylalanine or tryptophan is absent in this CDR3, likely reflecting a read error. The chain carries TRBV11-2 and TRBJ1-1; no definite D call. CDR3 length: 13 residues. The germline CDR1 and CDR2 sequences are SGHAT and FQNNGV. The CDR3 spells CASSLTRFTEAFL. CDR3 bases: TGTGCCAGTAGCTTAACGAGGTTCACTGAAGCTTTCCTA.

This clonotype occurred many times. The gene calls are TRBV29-1 and TRBJ2-1; 8 bases align to TRBD2. V shed 6 bases, J shed 7 bases, and the junction held 11 bases outside the gene matches. The germline gives CDR1 SQVTM, CDR2 ANQGSEA. The CDR3 totals 14 residues. In nucleotides, the CDR3 is TGCAGCGTAGGAAGATTAATAGCGGGAAATGAGCAGTTCTTC. This translates into CSVGRLIAGNEQFF.

Regarding this clonotype: A much larger clone is a single base away; this may be a read error. The chain employs TRBV29-1 and TRBJ2-2, with a weak D call TRBD1 (6 bases). The V and J ends lost 7 bases and 7 bases respectively, with 19 bases between them. Germline V lookup: CDR1 SQVTM, CDR2 ANQGSEA. The CDR3 runs 14 residues. In DNA, the CDR3 is TGCAGCGCCGAATCGGGAAGGGACATCGGGGAGCTGTTTTTT. Amino acids: CSAESGRDIGELFF.

This clonotype showed up just a few times. CDR3 residues: CAISLRGRETEAFF. DNA of the CDR3: TGTGCCATCAGCCTTAGGGGGCGAGAGACTGAAGCTTTCTTT. The rearrangement joins TRBV10-3 to TRBJ1-1; TRBD1 aligns across 7 bases. This CDR3 is 14 amino acids long. J was trimmed by 5 bases and V by 6 bases; bases with no gene match: 9. The germline gives CDR1 ENHRY, CDR2 SYGVKD.

The table lists this clonotype with a count of one. A read error may produce the germline difference seen at one junction end. This chain links TRBV29-1 with TRBJ1-4, with D perhaps matching TRBD1 (5 bases). The CDR3 contains 15 residues. Germline values: CDR1 SQVTM, CDR2 ANQGSEA. The CDR3 nucleotides are TGCAGGGTTGAAGATTCGACGGGGGATAATGAGAAACTGTTTTTT. It encodes CRVEDSTGDNEKLFF.

About this clonotype: Germline is not matched at one junction end, which may reflect a read error. The rearrangement joins TRBV5-1 to TRBJ2-2; TRBD2 might be the D (5 bases). The CDR3 has 15 amino acids. CDR1 is SGHRS and CDR2 is YFSETQ in the germline V gene. CDR3 protein: CASSVWAVNTGELSF. As DNA, the CDR3 is TGCGCCAGCAGCGTGTGGGCGGTGAACACCGGGGAGCTGTCTTTT.

The chain recombines TRBV11-1 with TRBJ2-7; unclear D gene. The germline V gene encodes CDR1 SGHAT and CDR2 FQDESV (reference sequence). CDR3 size: 12 residues. V was trimmed by 2 bases and J by 4 bases, leaving 6 bases between them. This chain's CDR3 is CASSLWGYEQYF. In DNA, the CDR3 is TGTGCCAGCAGCTTATGGGGATACGAGCAGTACTTC.

This clonotype was counted between two and nine times. The rearrangement joins TRBV11-2 to TRBJ2-2, with 7 positions matching TRBD1. The CDR3 runs 15 residues. Germline CDR1 and CDR2: SGHAT and FQNNGV. Trimming cost V 1 base and J 5 bases; bases outside gene matches: 4. The CDR3 protein is CASSLGAGGTGELFF. The CDR3 DNA follows: TGTGCCAGCAGCTTAGGGGCAGGGGGTACCGGGGAGCTGTTTTTT.

A note on this clonotype: A single base separates this from a much larger clone, so it may be a read error. The V gene is TRBV7-9, the J gene TRBJ2-3, with 8 bases fitting TRBD2. The CDR3 extends over 17 amino acids. Per the germline V gene, CDR1 is SEHNR and CDR2 is FQNEAQ (reference sequence). The CDR3 sequence is CASRLTEGLVGTDMQYF. As DNA, the CDR3 is TGTGCCAGCAGATTAACGGAGGGACTAGTAGGCACAGATATGCAGTATTTT.

This clonotype was detected ten times or more. V usage is TRBV30 and J usage is TRBJ1-6, with D hard to call. The CDR3 has 14 amino acids. Germline V gene data show CDR1 as GTSNPN and CDR2 as SVGIG (reference sequence). The V gene lost 0 bases and the J gene lost 4 bases, with 7 bases spanning the gap. In nucleotides, the CDR3 is TGTGCCTGGAGTGTACGTGGATATAATTCACCCCTCCACTTT. Encoded protein: CAWSVRGYNSPLHF. Filled out from reference TRBV30 and TRBJ1-6, the complete variable domain reads SQTIHQWPATLVQPVGSPLSLECTVEGTSNPNLYWYRQAAGRGLQLLFYSVGIGQISSEVPQNLSASRPQDRQFILSSKKLLLSDSGFYLCAWSVRGYNSPLHFGNGTRLTVT.

A remark on this clonotype: This sequence may be a read error, since a much larger clone differs from it by one base. The rearrangement uses TRBV7-8 and TRBJ2-7; D remains unclear. This CDR3 spans 13 amino acids. Germline values: CDR1 SGHVS, CDR2 FQNEAQ. The CDR3 region is CASSLGPLQERYF. The CDR3 DNA reads TGTGCCAGCAGCTTAGGACCGTTGCAGGAGCGGTACTTC.

V and J are TRBV29-1 and TRBJ2-1; D possibly corresponds to TRBD1 (5 bases). V lost 5 bases, J lost 8 bases, and 25 bases lay in between. Germline CDR1 and CDR2: SQVTM and ANQGSEA. CDR3 length: 16 amino acids. CDR3 region: CSVSQGFGLDKDEQFF. The CDR3 DNA follows: TGCAGCGTTTCCCAGGGATTTGGGCTCGACAAGGATGAGCAGTTCTTC.

As regards this clonotype: The junction departs from germline at one end; a sequencing error may be responsible. The chain couples TRBV12-3 or TRBV12-4 to TRBJ2-3; D gene unclear. The CDR3 length is 15 residues. The CDR3 region is CASSPLRRTTDTHYF. CDR3 DNA sequence: TGTGCCAGCAGTCCCCTCCGACGGACCACAGATACGCATTATTTT.

As concerns this clonotype: Because the CDR3 is missing its conserved closing phenylalanine or tryptophan, this is likely a read error. V and J are TRBV6-5 and TRBJ1-5; D is undetermined. The CDR3 runs to 13 residues. The ends were cut back, 4 bases at V and 0 bases at J, with 4 bases in the middle. The V gene's germline CDR1 is MNHEY and CDR2 SVGAGI. In DNA form, the CDR3 reads TGTGCCAGCAGTTCATATAGCAATCAGCCCCAGCATTCC. This gives the protein CASSSYSNQPQHS.

This chain connects TRBV11-2 to TRBJ2-1; D unresolved. This CDR3 spans 15 amino acids. Germline values: CDR1 SGHAT, CDR2 FQNNGV. V dropped 0 bases and J dropped 2 bases, with 8 bases sitting between them. In DNA form, the CDR3 reads TGTGCCAGCAGCTTAGACCTCAGCGCCTACAATGAGCAGTTCTTC. It is translated as CASSLDLSAYNEQFF. The full variable domain, completed using reference TRBV11-2 and TRBJ2-1, is EAGVAQSPRYKIIEKRQSVAFWCNPISGHATLYWYQQILGQGPKLLIQFQNNGVVDDSQLPKDRFSAERLKGVDSTLKIQPAKLEDSAVYLCASSLDLSAYNEQFFGPGTRLTVL.

This rearrangement joins TRBV6-2 or TRBV6-3 to TRBJ2-2; the D gene is possibly TRBD2 (5 bases). CDR1 is MNHEY, CDR2 SVGEGT, per germline. The CDR3 extends over 14 amino acids. Deletions cut 7 bases from V and 7 bases from J, with 16 bases between. CDR3 DNA sequence: TGTGCCAGCAACGGCGGGTGCTACATCGGGGAGCTGTTTTTT. It specifies CASNGGCYIGELFF.

The J gene is TRBJ1-6, the V gene TRBV5-1; 7 bases are a match to TRBD1. After removal of 6 bases from V and 2 bases from J, the junction contained 14 bases not matched to a gene. The CDR3 is made up of 18 amino acids. Germline loops: CDR1 SGHRS, CDR2 YFSETQ. The CDR3 DNA reads TGCGCCAGCATCTACTTCAGACAGGGCAGCGCCTATAATTCACCCCTCCACTTT. Residues: CASIYFRQGSAYNSPLHF.